The 5 T cell receptor beta chains given below trace back to one sample, sequenced in a study of T cell responses to AZD1222 COVID-19 vaccine. Clones were sequenced by immunoSEQ multiplex PCR, and TCRdb holds only the in-frame ones, with some missing. The profile covers 120,000 or so clones, with over 75% appearing a single time and 1.2% taken by the ten largest. The specimen comprised peripheral blood, sampled on day 0 of AZD1222 vaccination. These receptors were taken from an adult in good health.

The chain uses TRBV18 and TRBJ1-1; D gene uncertain. The CDR3 runs 13 residues. Trimming shortened V by 3 bases and J by 0 bases, and 5 bases separated the two germline ends. The germline CDR1 and CDR2 sequences are KGHSH and LQKENI. This chain's CDR3 is CASSPRLNTEAFF. The CDR3 coding sequence is TGTGCCAGCTCACCGCGATTGAACACTGAAGCTTTCTTT.

The chain combines TRBV29-1 with TRBJ1-1; D perhaps matches TRBD1 (6 bases). The germline CDR1 and CDR2 sequences are SQVTM and ANQGSEA. Trimming removed 3 bases from V and 0 bases from J, with 8 bases in between. This CDR3 comprises 13 residues. The CDR3 DNA is TGCAGCGTTGAGGGGGCAATGAACACTGAAGCTTTCTTT. Translated: CSVEGAMNTEAFF.

This sequence joins TRBV4-1 and TRBJ2-7; tentative D call: TRBD1 (6 bases). CDR3 size: 14 residues. The V end was cut by 1 base, the J end by 7 bases, with 14 bases between. CDR1 and CDR2 from the germline V gene are MGHRA and YSYEKL. The CDR3 DNA is TGCGCCAGCAGCCAAGTAGCCAGGGGTGGAGAGCAGTACTTC. Translating gives CASSQVARGGEQYF.

V and J are TRBV6-6 and TRBJ1-1; D is perhaps TRBD1 (6 bases). Germline CDR1 and CDR2: MNHNY and SVGAGI (reference sequence). The CDR3 is 14 residues long. Trimming shortened V by 7 bases and J by 6 bases, and 18 bases separated the two germline ends. The chain's CDR3 is CASNSRGAMAEAFF. The DNA of the CDR3 is TGTGCCAGCAATTCTCGGGGGGCTATGGCTGAAGCTTTCTTT.

The gene calls are TRBV19 and TRBJ2-7; TRBD2 matches at 9 bases. The V gene's germline CDR1 is LNHDA and CDR2 SQIVND (reference sequence). Unmatched junction bases numbered 8, after V lost 5 bases and J lost 3 bases. This CDR3 contains 15 residues. In DNA form, the CDR3 reads TGTGCCAGTAGTCCAGCGGGAGGCGCCCTCTACGAGCAGTACTTC. It encodes CASSPAGGALYEQYF.